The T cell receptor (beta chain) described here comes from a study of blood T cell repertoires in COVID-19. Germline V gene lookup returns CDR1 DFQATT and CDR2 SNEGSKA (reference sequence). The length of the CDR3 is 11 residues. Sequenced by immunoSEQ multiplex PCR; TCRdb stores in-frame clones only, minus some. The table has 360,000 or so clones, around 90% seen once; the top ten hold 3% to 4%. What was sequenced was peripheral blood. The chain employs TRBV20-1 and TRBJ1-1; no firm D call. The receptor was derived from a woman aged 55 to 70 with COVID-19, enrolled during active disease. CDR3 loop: CGLSASTEAFF. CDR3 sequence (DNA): TGCGGACTCTCAGCGAGTACTGAAGCTTTCTTT.